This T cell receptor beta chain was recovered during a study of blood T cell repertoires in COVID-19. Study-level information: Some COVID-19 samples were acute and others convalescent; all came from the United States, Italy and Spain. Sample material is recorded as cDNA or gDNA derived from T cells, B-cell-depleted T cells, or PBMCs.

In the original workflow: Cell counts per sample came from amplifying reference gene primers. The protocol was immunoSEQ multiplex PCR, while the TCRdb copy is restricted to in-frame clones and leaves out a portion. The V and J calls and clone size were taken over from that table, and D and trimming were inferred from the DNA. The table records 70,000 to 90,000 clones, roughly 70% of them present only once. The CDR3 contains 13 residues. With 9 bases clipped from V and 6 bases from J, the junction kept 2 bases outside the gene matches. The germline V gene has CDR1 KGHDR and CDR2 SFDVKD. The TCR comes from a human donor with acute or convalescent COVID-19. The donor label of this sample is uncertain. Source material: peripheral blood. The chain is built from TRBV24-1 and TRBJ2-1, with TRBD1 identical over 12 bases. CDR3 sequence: CATGTGGRNEQFF. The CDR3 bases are TGTGCCACCGGGACAGGGGGCCGCAATGAGCAGTTCTTC.